The clone carrying this T cell receptor beta chain has a single count. Its antigen is unknown. This specimen comes from a study of CD8+ T cells in alopecia areata. Study-level findings and limits: Mice gave a clearer picture of TCR sharing than patients did, possibly for HLA-related reasons.

The length of the CDR3 is 17 residues. The germline gives CDR1 MNHNS, CDR2 SASEGT. V was shortened by 2 bases and J by 6 bases, with 22 bases between the two germline ends. Treatment reported: oral pan-JAK inhibitor, 5-10 mg twice daily. After isolation, RNA underwent reverse transcription to generate cDNA as the sequencing template. TCRdb's table, derived via immunoSEQ multiplex PCR, lists solely in-frame clones and lacks some. The table includes more than 200,000 clones, approximately 72% detected once. The sequences come from CD4+ T cells sorted from blood, collected at week 44, from a patient treated with tofacitinib. The V call is TRBV6-1, the J call TRBJ2-5; TRBD2 is a possible D gene (7 bases). This receptor was obtained from a human donor with alopecia areata. The CDR3 region has the DNA TGTGCCAGCAGTGAAAGAAGGGGGGGTGGGCGGTTTAAGACCCAGTACTTC. Translating gives CASSERRGGGRFKTQYF.